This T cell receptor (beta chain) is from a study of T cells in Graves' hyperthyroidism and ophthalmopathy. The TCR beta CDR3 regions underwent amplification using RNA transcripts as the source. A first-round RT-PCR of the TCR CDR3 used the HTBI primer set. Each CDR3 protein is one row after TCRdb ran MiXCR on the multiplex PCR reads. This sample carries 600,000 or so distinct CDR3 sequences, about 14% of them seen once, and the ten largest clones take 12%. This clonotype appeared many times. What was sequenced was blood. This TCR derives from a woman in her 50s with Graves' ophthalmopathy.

The CDR3 here is CASGETGGMETQYF. CDR3 coding DNA: TGTGCCAGCGGCGAGACAGGGGGAATGGAGACCCAGTACTTC. This chain connects TRBV2 to TRBJ2-5, with 9 nucleotides matching TRBD1. There are 14 residues in the CDR3. Unmatched junction bases numbered 9, after V lost 8 bases and J lost 5 bases. CDR1 and CDR2 from the germline V gene are SNHLY and FYNNEI.